Each of the 20 T cell receptor beta chains below was sequenced from the same sample in a study of regulatory T cells in long-lasting Graves disease. Described time point: newly diagnosed GD, antithyroid drugs for less than 3 months. After RNA was extracted from PBMCs, the TCR library was made from it. TCR beta libraries were built with iRepertoire HTBI primers and Arm-PCR of CDR3 regions. From the multiplex PCR reads, TCRdb called clonotypes with MiXCR, one entry per CDR3 protein. The sample lists hundreds of thousands of distinct CDR3 sequences; more than 10% were seen once. These same data were also listed under a study on T cells in Graves' hyperthyroidism and ophthalmopathy.

The sample consisted of peripheral blood mononuclear cells (PBMCs), taken at new diagnosis, from a patient treated with antithyroid drugs. Receptor source: a young woman with Graves disease.

In its sample, this clonotype was seen many times. The J gene is TRBJ2-3, the V gene TRBV30; 10 nucleotides match TRBD1. The CDR3 is made up of 15 amino acids. Germline trimming cut 5 bases from V and 6 bases from J; bases unmatched to any gene: 11. In germline, CDR1 is GTSNPN, CDR2 SVGIG (reference sequence). The CDR3 region has the DNA TGTGCCTGGGGCGGGGACAGGGGAGTGATTGATACGCAGTATTTT. As protein: CAWGGDRGVIDTQYF.

The sample holds many counts of this clonotype. The rearrangement joins TRBV19 to TRBJ1-1, with D unclear. Looked up from germline, CDR1 is LNHDA and CDR2 is SQIVND (reference sequence). Trimming pared 6 bases from V and 2 bases from J, leaving 16 bases between. CDR3 length: 15 amino acids. The chain's CDR3 is CASSAFWEVNTEAFF. In DNA form, the CDR3 reads TGTGCCAGTAGCGCGTTTTGGGAGGTTAACACTGAAGCTTTCTTT.

This clonotype was recorded a few times. The genes are TRBV6-2 or TRBV6-3 and TRBJ2-1; the D gene could be TRBD1 or TRBD2 (5 bases each). The V gene's germline CDR1 is MNHEY and CDR2 SVGEGT. Trimming removed 3 bases from V and 1 base from J, with 7 bases in between. The CDR3 is made up of 14 amino acids. The CDR3, as DNA: TGTGCCAGCAGTTATGAGGGGTCCTACAATGAGCAGTTCTTC. Protein: CASSYEGSYNEQFF.

This clonotype has ten or more counts. The rearrangement joins TRBV2 to TRBJ2-1; D is unresolved. Germline V gene sequence: CDR1 SNHLY, CDR2 FYNNEI. There are 14 residues in the CDR3. Deletions cut 7 bases from V and 2 bases from J, with 12 bases between. The CDR3 DNA reads as TGTGCCAGCAAGGGCGGATCACCCTACAATGAGCAGTTCTTC. This translates into CASKGGSPYNEQFF.

This clonotype was counted ten times or more. The chain is built from TRBV2 and TRBJ1-2; no definite D call. The germline gives CDR1 SNHLY, CDR2 FYNNEI. The CDR3 runs to 14 residues. Trimming stripped 4 bases from V and 5 bases from J, with 14 bases between. The CDR3 DNA follows: TGTGCCAGCAGTGGAGGAGTGATGGGGTATGGCTACACCTTC. Its protein is CASSGGVMGYGYTF.

This clonotype occurred a few times. The genes are TRBV6-2 or TRBV6-3 and TRBJ1-5; D is unresolved. Germline V gene lookup returns CDR1 MNHEY and CDR2 SVGEGT. The length of the CDR3 is 12 residues. The V end was cut by 0 bases, the J end by 6 bases, with 3 bases between. The CDR3 loop is CASSYSPQPQHF. CDR3 DNA sequence: TGTGCCAGCAGTTACTCCCCTCAGCCCCAGCATTTT.

As for this clonotype: One junction end does not reproduce the germline sequence, and a read error may be involved. The chain employs TRBV6-1 and TRBJ1-2; TRBD1 might be the D (5 bases). The CDR3 runs to 13 residues. Per the germline V gene, CDR1 is MNHNS and CDR2 is SASEGT. The CDR3 nucleotides are TGTGTCAGCGGGATGAGGGGTTACTATGGCTACACCTTC. Residues: CVSGMRGYYGYTF.

This chain links TRBV19 with TRBJ2-7, with TRBD2 as a possible D gene (6 bases). The germline V and J ends were trimmed by 5 bases and 1 base, with 18 bases remaining between them. The CDR3 consists of 16 residues. The germline V gene encodes CDR1 LNHDA and CDR2 SQIVND (reference sequence). The CDR3 sequence: CASSSSMGRESYEQYF. CDR3 nucleotide sequence: TGTGCCAGTAGTTCCTCTATGGGGCGGGAATCCTACGAGCAGTACTTC.

This clonotype was picked up one time. This chain joins TRBV4-1 and TRBJ2-3; TRBD2 is a possible D gene (6 bases). The CDR3 sequence is 15 residues long. Germline loops: CDR1 MGHRA, CDR2 YSYEKL. The V end lost 3 bases, the J end lost 4 bases, and 14 bases lay between the germline ends. CDR3 amino acids: CASSHSLAGADTQYF. In DNA form, the CDR3 reads TGCGCCAGCAGCCACTCACTAGCCGGGGCAGATACGCAGTATTTT.

This clonotype was recorded at least ten times. V gene TRBV5-6 combines with J gene TRBJ2-4; D perhaps matches TRBD1 (6 bases). From germline, CDR1 is SGHDT and CDR2 YYEEEE. The CDR3 is 14 residues long. V was clipped by 4 bases and J by 6 bases, with 14 bases between them. The CDR3 nucleotides are TGTGCCAGCAGCATACAGGGTTTGGGAAACATTCAGTACTTC. Amino acid sequence: CASSIQGLGNIQYF. Complete variable domain (other parts from reference TRBV5-6 and TRBJ2-4): DAGVTQSPTHLIKTRGQQVTLRCSPKSGHDTVSWYQQALGQGPQFIFQYYEEEERQRGNFPDRFSGHQFPNYSSELNVNALLLGDSALYLCASSIQGLGNIQYFGAGTRLSVL.

This clonotype has ten or more counts. V is TRBV6-1 and J is TRBJ1-2, with 8 positions matching TRBD1. CDR3 length: 14 residues. Trimming cost V 3 bases and J 6 bases; bases outside gene matches: 6. CDR1 and CDR2 (germline): MNHNS, SASEGT. CDR3 in amino acids: CASSDKYRGNGYTF. DNA of the CDR3: TGTGCCAGCAGTGATAAATACAGGGGGAATGGCTACACCTTC.

At least ten counts were recorded for this clonotype. The chain joins TRBV12-3 or TRBV12-4 to TRBJ1-2; TRBD1 might be the D (5 bases). V was pared by 6 bases and J by 5 bases, with 10 bases between. The CDR3 length is 12 residues. The CDR3: CASRGVGYGYTF. The CDR3 DNA reads as TGTGCCAGCAGAGGGGTGGGGTATGGCTACACCTTC.

The chain uses TRBV20-1 and TRBJ2-7; 7 nucleotides align to TRBD2. The germline CDR1 and CDR2 sequences are DFQATT and SNEGSKA (reference sequence). This CDR3 has 16 residues. The J segment lost 4 bases and the V segment lost 5 bases, leaving 17 bases of the junction unmatched. CDR3 amino acids: CSAQLAGPIVTYEQYF. CDR3 in DNA: TGCAGTGCTCAGTTAGCGGGCCCGATAGTTACTTACGAGCAGTACTTC.

This clonotype appeared many times. V is TRBV9 and J is TRBJ2-7; D is possibly TRBD1 (6 bases). V was shortened by 1 base and J by 3 bases, with 14 bases between the two germline ends. CDR1 is SGDLS, CDR2 YYNGEE, per germline. The CDR3 is 15 amino acids. As DNA, the CDR3 is TGTGCCAGCAGCGTAAGCGGCGGACAGTTCTACGAGCAGTACTTC. Translated, it gives CASSVSGGQFYEQYF.

In this sample, this clonotype turned up many times. J is TRBJ1-5 and V is TRBV13, with no clear D. The germline gives CDR1 PRHDT, CDR2 FYEKMQ (reference sequence). The V end lost 3 bases, the J end lost 1 base, and 7 bases lay between the germline ends. The CDR3 extends over 14 amino acids. CDR3 sequence reads: CASSFRGSNQPQHF. CDR3 coding DNA: TGTGCCAGCAGCTTCAGAGGAAGCAATCAGCCCCAGCATTTT.

This clonotype was detected ten times or more. This chain uses TRBV10-3 with TRBJ1-1; D not resolved. The CDR3 contains 12 residues. Germline CDR1 and CDR2: ENHRY and SYGVKD. V was clipped by 6 bases and J by 1 base, with 6 bases between them. This CDR3 is CAIRGKNTEAFF. The DNA for the CDR3 is TGTGCCATCAGGGGGAAGAACACTGAAGCTTTCTTT.

The rearrangement links TRBV9 to TRBJ1-4, with D maybe TRBD1 (6 bases). This CDR3 is 17 amino acids long. Trimming stripped 0 bases from V and 2 bases from J, with 14 bases between. The germline V gene encodes CDR1 SGDLS and CDR2 YYNGEE. In nucleotides, the CDR3 is TGTGCCAGCAGCGTAGGTCAGGGGTCACGGACTAATGAAAAACTGTTTTTT. As protein: CASSVGQGSRTNEKLFF.

A note on this clonotype: A clone one base away is much larger, so this may be a read error. The rearrangement uses TRBV11-2 and TRBJ1-1, with D unclear. CDR1 and CDR2 (germline): SGHAT, FQNNGV. CDR3 length: 15 amino acids. The CDR3 reads CASGLTNALDPEAFF. CDR3 nucleotides: TGTGCCAGCGGCTTAACAAACGCCCTGGATCCTGAAGCTTTCTTT.

This clonotype was picked up many times. This rearrangement joins TRBV2 to TRBJ2-7, with 7 bases lining up with TRBD2. CDR1 SNHLY and CDR2 FYNNEI come from the germline V gene. This CDR3 spans 12 amino acids. V was clipped by 4 bases and J by 5 bases; unmatched bases: 2. CDR3 region: CASSGLANEQYF. CDR3 nucleotides: TGTGCCAGCAGTGGACTAGCTAACGAGCAGTACTTC.

V and J are TRBV2 and TRBJ2-1, with D perhaps matching TRBD1 or TRBD2 (5 bases each). Trimming removed 7 bases from V and 0 bases from J, with 10 bases in between. The CDR3 loop spans 14 amino acids. Germline CDR1 is SNHLY and CDR2 is FYNNEI. The DNA of the CDR3 is TGTGCCAGCACGGGACCAAGCTCCTACAATGAGCAGTTCTTC. Translated, it gives CASTGPSSYNEQFF.